This T cell receptor (beta chain) was sequenced for a study of CD8+CD57+ T cells in acquired aplastic anemia. Germline loops: CDR1 SGDLS, CDR2 YYNGEE. J was trimmed by 3 bases and V by 2 bases; bases with no gene match: 1. This CDR3 spans 13 amino acids. The template used for profiling TCR beta VDJ and CDR3 was genomic DNA. One entry per CDR3 protein results from TCRdb running MiXCR on the reads. The table has 74,000 or so distinct CDR3 sequences, approximately 51% seen once. This clonotype was counted many times. The receptor was isolated from a human donor in good health, serving as a control. The chain links TRBV9 to TRBJ2-7; the match to TRBD2 covers 8 bases. Sequencing was performed on sorted CD4+, CD8+, or CD8+CD57+ T cells (not recorded which) from PBMCs. Written as DNA, the CDR3 is TGTGCCAGCAGCGTCGGGACTAGCTACGAGCAGTACTTC. Translated, it gives CASSVGTSYEQYF.